The following is a T cell receptor (beta chain) sequence with its context. The source of the sample is a study of response to subunit inactivated influenza vaccine. Per germline, CDR1 SNHLY and CDR2 FYNNEI. The CDR3 length is 14 residues. Trimming pared 4 bases from V and 0 bases from J, leaving 10 bases between. TCRdb analysed the RT-PCR reads with MiXCR anew, one entry per CDR3 protein. The table lists roughly 500,000 distinct CDR3 sequences, roughly 25% of them singletons, with 2.5% to 3% in the top ten. These data were also filed under a second study, of T cells expressing NK-cell markers. In that study: Template switching by 5'RACE with UMIs generated the TCR beta cDNA. About 6 donors had dominant NKG2C+ clonotypes that comprised roughly 1.0-7.5% of their CD8+ T cells.

This TCR derives from a man aged 45-65 years who received an inactivated influenza vaccine. This material consisted of CD4+ T cells sorted from PBMCs, taken roughly 12 days after vaccination. V usage is TRBV2 and J usage is TRBJ2-7; maybe TRBD1 (6 bases). CDR3 coding DNA: TGTGCCAGCAGTGTACAGGGCAGCTCCTACGAGCAGTACTTC. It encodes CASSVQGSSYEQYF. Complete variable domain (other parts from reference TRBV2 and TRBJ2-7): EPEVTQTPSHQVTQMGQEVILRCVPISNHLYFYWYRQILGQKVEFLVSFYNNEISEKSEIFDDQFSVERPDGSNFTLKIRSTKLEDSAMYFCASSVQGSSYEQYFGPGTRLTVT.